This is a list of T cell receptor beta chains from one sample in a study of blood T cell repertoires in COVID-19. Here immunoSEQ multiplex PCR was the method, and the copy in TCRdb shows in-frame clones only, minus some. This table has roughly 30,000 clones, over 75% appearing once. Sequenced input: peripheral blood. The receptors originated from a human donor in a cohort sampled during active COVID-19. The donor label of this sample is uncertain. The CDR3 runs from the conserved cysteine through the conserved F or W. D genes are given only for firm matches. A row's size may be missing; if present it is once, few, many or a size class.

clone size | J gene | V gene | D gene | CDR3 length | CDR3 protein | CDR3 DNA
- | TRBJ2-7 | TRBV5-1 | TRBD2 | 14 | CASSLVSGAYEQYF | TGCGCCAGCAGCTTGGTGAGCGGGGCCTACGAGCAGTACTTC
- | TRBJ2-1 | TRBV30 | TRBD1 | 12 | CAWSDRGNEQFF | TGTGCCTGGAGTGACAGGGGCAATGAGCAGTTCTTC
- | TRBJ2-2 | TRBV5-1 | TRBD2 | 15 | CASSLRGVNTGELFF | TGCGCCAGCAGTTTGCGGGGGGTGAACACCGGGGAGCTGTTTTTT
- | TRBJ1-3 | TRBV7-9 | TRBD1 | 16 | CASSSRGQGFGNTIYF | TGTGCCAGCAGCTCGAGGGGACAGGGCTTTGGAAACACCATATATTTT
few | TRBJ2-2 | TRBV19 | TRBD1 | 14 | CASIDRGTIGELFF | TGTGCCAGTATAGACAGGGGAACGATCGGGGAGCTGTTTTTT
- | TRBJ1-5 | TRBV7-8 | TRBD1 | 14 | CASSLGQGTQPQHF | TGTGCCAGCAGCTTGGGACAGGGGACTCAGCCCCAGCATTTT
- | TRBJ1-5 | TRBV6-2/TRBV6-3 | - | 13 | CASSQRSNQPQHF | TGTGCCAGCAGTCAGAGGAGCAATCAGCCCCAGCATTTT
- | TRBJ1-1 | TRBV4-1 | - | 14 | CASSQDSTGLKAFF | TGCGCCAGCAGCCAAGATTCTACGGGACTTAAAGCTTTCTTT
- | TRBJ2-3 | TRBV2 | TRBD2 | 16 | CASRVGGGGRSDTQYF | TGTGCCAGCAGGGTGGGTGGCGGGGGACGGTCAGATACGCAGTATTTT
- | TRBJ1-1 | TRBV6-1 | TRBD1 | 12 | CASSDRDREAFF | TGTGCCAGCAGTGACCGGGACAGGGAAGCTTTCTTT
- | TRBJ2-6 | TRBV7-8 | - | 15 | CASSLTGSGANVLTF | TGTGCCAGCAGCTTAACAGGCTCTGGGGCCAACGTCCTGACTTTC
once | TRBJ1-3 | TRBV4-2 | - | 18 | CASSQDNKQGGKGNTIYF | TGTGCCAGCAGCCAAGATAATAAGCAGGGAGGTAAAGGAAACACCATATATTTT
- | TRBJ2-1 | TRBV30 | - | 14 | CAWRHGSSYNEQFF | TGTGCCTGGAGACACGGGAGCTCCTACAATGAGCAGTTCTTC
- | TRBJ1-1 | TRBV5-6 | - | 16 | CASRSWGSKGNTEAFF | TGTGCCAGCAGGTCCTGGGGCAGCAAGGGGAACACTGAAGCTTTCTTT
- | TRBJ2-7 | TRBV6-5 | TRBD1 | 15 | CASSSGGSGIYEQYF | TGTGCCAGCAGTTCAGGGGGCTCAGGTATCTACGAGCAGTACTTC
- | TRBJ1-1 | TRBV6-5 | - | 13 | CASSRTRDTEAFF | TGTGCCAGCAGTAGGACGCGGGATACTGAAGCTTTCTTT
once | TRBJ1-4 | TRBV4-2 | - | 13 | CASQTVRNEKLFF | TGTGCCTCACAGACAGTACGGAATGAAAAACTGTTTTTT
- | TRBJ2-3 | TRBV5-1 | - | 14 | CASSSSGMADTQYF | TGCGCCAGCAGCTCCTCAGGGATGGCAGATACGCAGTATTTT
- | TRBJ2-3 | TRBV7-9 | - | 13 | CASSLVGTYTQYF | TGTGCCAGCAGCTTAGTTGGCACCTATACGCAGTATTTT
- | TRBJ1-1 | TRBV7-2 | - | 14 | CASSFQGESTEAFF | TGTGCCAGCAGCTTCCAGGGTGAGAGCACTGAAGCTTTCTTT
- | TRBJ2-2 | TRBV7-2 | - | 12 | CASSYFTGELFF | TGTGCCAGCAGTTACTTCACCGGGGAGCTGTTTTTT
- | TRBJ2-3 | TRBV6-5 | TRBD2 | 14 | CASSYGGGTDTQYF | TGTGCCAGCAGTTACGGGGGGGGAACAGATACGCAGTATTTT
once | TRBJ1-3 | TRBV7-2 | - | 15 | CASSLYTNLGNTIYF | TGTGCCAGCAGCTTATACACAAATCTTGGAAACACCATATATTTT
- | TRBJ1-2 | TRBV9 | - | 14 | CASSVEGGRYGYTF | TGTGCCAGCAGCGTAGAAGGGGGACGCTATGGCTACACCTTC
- | TRBJ1-6 | TRBV7-9 | - | 17 | CASSLAGGNSYNSPLHF | TGTGCCAGCAGCTTAGCTGGGGGCAACTCCTATAATTCACCCCTCCACTTT
- | TRBJ1-6 | TRBV2 | - | 13 | CASLEELASPLHF | TGTGCCAGCTTGGAGGAACTGGCTTCACCCCTCCACTTT
- | TRBJ1-2 | TRBV5-5 | TRBD1 | 15 | CASSLVGGTGSGYTF | TGTGCCAGCAGCCTTGTTGGTGGGACAGGGAGTGGCTACACCTTC
- | TRBJ2-3 | TRBV12-3/TRBV12-4 | - | 13 | CASSSRRGDTQYF | TGTGCCAGCAGTTCCCGCCGAGGGGATACGCAGTATTTT
- | TRBJ1-3 | TRBV25-1 | TRBD1 | 18 | CASSGRPDRTRGGNTIYF | TGTGCCAGCAGTGGCCGACCGGACAGGACCCGAGGAGGAAACACCATATATTTT
- | TRBJ2-1 | TRBV19 | TRBD1 | 17 | CASSIRKGAGLDNEQFF | TGTGCCAGTAGTATCCGGAAGGGGGCAGGGCTAGACAATGAGCAGTTCTTC
- | TRBJ1-5 | TRBV30 | - | 16 | CAWSQQPGYSNQPQHF | TGTGCCTGGAGCCAACAGCCCGGTTATAGCAATCAGCCCCAGCATTTT
- | TRBJ1-4 | TRBV30 | TRBD1 | 21 | CAWSVGVYRGTVPSANEKLFF | TGTGCCTGGAGTGTGGGGGTTTACAGGGGAACGGTCCCCAGCGCTAATGAAAAACTGTTTTTT
- | TRBJ2-7 | TRBV11-2 | - | 13 | CASSSLISYEQYF | TGTGCCAGCAGCTCCCTTATCTCCTACGAGCAGTACTTC
- | TRBJ2-1 | TRBV2 | TRBD2 | 15 | CASSMTSGNYNEQFF | TGTGCCAGCAGTATGACTAGCGGGAACTACAATGAGCAGTTCTTC
- | TRBJ2-5 | TRBV18 | TRBD1 | 15 | CASSSGQGAQETQYF | TGTGCCAGCTCATCCGGACAGGGGGCCCAAGAGACCCAGTACTTC
- | TRBJ1-3 | TRBV7-8 | - | 15 | CASSLETVPGNTIYF | TGTGCCAGCAGCTTAGAGACTGTTCCTGGAAACACCATATATTTT
- | TRBJ2-5 | TRBV2 | - | 15 | CASSSGVPFGETQYF | TGTGCCAGCAGCTCCGGGGTACCCTTCGGAGAGACCCAGTACTTC
few | TRBJ2-5 | TRBV11-3 | TRBD1 | 15 | CASSKRTGTQETQYF | TGTGCCAGCAGCAAACGGACAGGGACACAAGAGACCCAGTACTTC
- | TRBJ1-2 | TRBV12-5 | TRBD1 | 15 | CASGLGGTGSYGYTF | TGTGCTAGTGGTTTGGGAGGGACAGGTAGCTATGGCTACACCTTC
- | TRBJ2-3 | TRBV3-1/TRBV3-2 | TRBD2 | 16 | CASSQVTSGGTDTQYF | TGTGCCAGCAGCCAAGTGACTAGCGGGGGGACTGATACGCAGTATTTT
- | TRBJ1-1 | TRBV5-4 | - | 15 | CASSFPGGLSTEAFF | TGTGCCAGCAGCTTCCCGGGGGGGCTGAGTACTGAAGCTTTCTTT
- | TRBJ1-6 | TRBV5-6 | - | 15 | CASSFGPDYNSPLHF | TGTGCCAGCAGCTTCGGTCCAGACTACAATTCACCCCTCCACTTT
- | TRBJ2-5 | TRBV7-6 | - | 15 | CASSFETGVLETQYF | TGTGCCAGCAGCTTCGAGACGGGGGTCCTGGAGACCCAGTACTTC
- | TRBJ2-3 | TRBV7-2 | - | 14 | CASSLAGGTDTQYF | TGTGCCAGCAGCTTAGCAGGGGGAACAGATACGCAGTATTTT
- | TRBJ1-6 | TRBV7-9 | TRBD1 | 15 | CASSLSGTEGSPLHF | TGTGCCAGCAGCTTATCCGGGACAGAGGGTTCACCCCTCCACTTT
- | TRBJ1-2 | TRBV7-9 | TRBD1 | 14 | CASSPGTGVNGYTF | TGTGCCAGCAGCCCCGGGACAGGGGTAAACGGCTACACCTTC
- | TRBJ1-2 | TRBV5-6 | - | 14 | CASSLGQVNYGYTF | TGTGCCAGCAGCTTGGGGCAGGTAAACTATGGCTACACCTTC